Sequencing of this TCR beta chain was carried out in a study of T cells expressing NK-cell markers. For the study at large: Sorted CD3+CD56+NKG2C+, CD3+CD56+NKG2C- and CD3+CD56-NKG2C+ T cells supplied TCR beta repertoires. Broader study findings: The study found these clonotypes also leading the CD3+CD56-NKG2C+ fraction in a handful of donors. Whether the expanded NKG2C+ T cell clones recognized HCMV remained unclear. Of CD8+ T cells, about 1.0-7.5% belonged to dominant NKG2C+ clonotypes in roughly six donors.

From the 5' RACE reads, TCRdb lists one entry per CDR3 protein and no DNA. The ten top clones account for under 1.5%, within a sample of about half a million distinct CDR3 sequences. CDR1 SQVTM and CDR2 ANQGSEA come from the germline V gene. This CDR3 has 12 amino acids. As regards this clonotype: Its antigen is still unknown.

The sequencing sample was made of blood T cells: a sorted CD56 or NKG2C T cell subset, CD4+ or CD8+ T cells, or bulk PBMC T cells (not recorded which). This clonotype was sampled from a woman aged 50 to 65 in good health. The rearrangement joins TRBV29-1 to TRBJ1-1; TCRdb returns TRBD1, unconfirmable since there is no DNA. CDR3: CSVGGSMAEAFF.